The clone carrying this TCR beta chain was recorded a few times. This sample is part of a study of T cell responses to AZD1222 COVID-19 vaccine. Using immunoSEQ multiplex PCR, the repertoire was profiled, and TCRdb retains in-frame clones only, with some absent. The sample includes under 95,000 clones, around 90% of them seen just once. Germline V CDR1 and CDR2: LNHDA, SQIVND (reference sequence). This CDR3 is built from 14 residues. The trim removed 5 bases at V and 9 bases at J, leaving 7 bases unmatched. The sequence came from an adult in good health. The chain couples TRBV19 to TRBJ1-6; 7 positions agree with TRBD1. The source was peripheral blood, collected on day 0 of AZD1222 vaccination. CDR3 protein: CASSARDSLSPLHF. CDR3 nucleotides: TGTGCCAGTAGTGCCCGGGACAGCCTTTCACCCCTCCACTTT. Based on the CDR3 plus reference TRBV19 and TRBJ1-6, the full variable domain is DGGITQSPKYLFRKEGQNVTLSCEQNLNHDAMYWYRQDPGQGLRLIYYSQIVNDFQKGDIAEGYSVSREKKESFPLTVTSAQKNPTAFYLCASSARDSLSPLHFGNGTRLTVT.